This T cell receptor beta chain was observed in a study of cytomegalovirus exposure and HLA in healthy donors. Study-level findings and limits: As a later analysis showed, several of the most significant clusters appeared to be linked to common viral pathogens. Specific recognition of CMV antigens was confirmed in vitro for a few chains (all CMV-associated). Reportedly, HLA-A and HLA-B alleles of most subjects were accurately predicted from TCR beta.

The length of the CDR3 is 14 residues. J was trimmed by 15 bases and V by 6 bases; bases with no gene match: 13. Looked up from germline, CDR1 is MNHEY and CDR2 is SMNVEV (reference sequence). Points on this clone: The target antigen is unknown.

PCR used 60 Vbeta primers and 13 Jbeta primers. The data were produced by immunoSEQ multiplex PCR, yet TCRdb's version contains in-frame clones alone and is incomplete. The table has about 160,000 clones, roughly 81% seen once. The sequenced sample was PBMCs. This TCR derives from a woman between 50 and 59 years old in good health and CMV-seronegative. This sequence joins TRBV27 and TRBJ2-1, with 11 bases aligning to TRBD1. This chain's CDR3 is CASSRRGQGGIGFF. The CDR3, as DNA: TGTGCCAGCAGCCGACGGGGACAGGGGGGTATAGGGTTCTTC.